A selection of T cell receptor beta chains follows, all from one sample in a study of shared clonotypes between healthy human individuals. Profiling relied on immunoSEQ multiplex PCR, and the TCRdb table lists in-frame clones only, not all of them. Seen here are a few million clones, roughly 92% observed once, and the top ten hold over 0.12%. Sequencing was carried out using naive CD4+ T cells sorted from blood. Receptors originate from a man aged 18 to 30 in good health. Each CDR3 is given with its conserved first and last residue. The D gene is left open where the match is weak. Some rows mark clone size as missing; the rest say once, few, many or name a class of expanded clone.

clone_size	v_call	d_call	j_call	cdr3_nt	cdr3_aa
-	TRBV5-1	-	TRBJ1-1	TGCGCCAGCAGCTCAGGACAGAGCATGAACACTGAAGCTTTCTTT	CASSSGQSMNTEAFF
-	TRBV7-5	-	TRBJ1-3	TGTGCCAGAAGCTTAAGGGCTTACTCTGGAAACACCATATATTTT	CARSLRAYSGNTIYF
-	TRBV5-1	TRBD1	TRBJ1-2	TGCGCCAGCAGCTTGTCGACAGGGGGCAACTATGGCTACACCTTC	CASSLSTGGNYGYTF
-	TRBV19	-	TRBJ1-1	TGTGCCAGTAGTACAGGAGCTGAAGCTTTCTTT	CASSTGAEAFF
-	TRBV11-2	TRBD1	TRBJ2-2	TGTGCCAGCAGGGCCCCGGGACAGAGAAACACCGGGGAGCTGTTTTTT	CASRAPGQRNTGELFF
-	TRBV5-6	-	TRBJ1-1	TGTGCCAGCAGCTTGTCTACGTTGAACACTGAAGCTTTCTTT	CASSLSTLNTEAFF
-	TRBV6-5	-	TRBJ2-2	TGTGCCAGCACCCCAACCTGGTCCGGGGAGCTGTTTTTT	CASTPTWSGELFF
once	TRBV18	-	TRBJ1-4	TGTGCCAGCTCACCAGTCGCGCAGGGAGACGAAAAACTGTTTTTT	CASSPVAQGDEKLFF
-	TRBV2	-	TRBJ2-7	TGTGCCAGCAGTGGGCCCGGGGGTATGTACGAGCAGTACTTC	CASSGPGGMYEQYF
-	TRBV5-4	TRBD2	TRBJ2-7	TGTGCCAGCAGCCCCGCGGGGGTCCCGGCTGGCGAGCAGTACTTC	CASSPAGVPAGEQYF
-	TRBV9	TRBD1	TRBJ1-4	TGTGCCAGCAGTCCGACAGGGTCGGGTGAAAAACTGTTTTTT	CASSPTGSGEKLFF
-	TRBV19	TRBD1	TRBJ2-2	TGTGCCACCCTGAGGCGCGGGCCAGGGGGCGCAGCCGGGGAGCTGTTTTTT	CATLRRGPGGAAGELFF
-	TRBV10-3	-	TRBJ2-1	TGTGCCATCAGTGAGTCGTTGCTGGTCACAGGAGACAATGAGCAGTTCTTC	CAISESLLVTGDNEQFF
-	TRBV10-3	-	TRBJ1-6	TGTGCCATCAGTGGAGGGGAGGGAGGGTCACCCCTCCACTTT	CAISGGEGGSPLHF
-	TRBV5-5	-	TRBJ2-1	TGTGCCAGCAGCTTGGGTTACGGAGGGAGCCTTTCTCTGTTCTTC	CASSLGYGGSLSLFF
-	TRBV25-1	-	TRBJ1-2	TGTGCCAGCAGTGAACTCCCAGGGGCTAACTATGGCTACACCTTC	CASSELPGANYGYTF
-	TRBV7-9	-	TRBJ2-7	TGTGCCTGCAGCTTCCCAAAACCCCACGAGCAGTACTTC	CACSFPKPHEQYF
-	TRBV2	-	TRBJ2-7	TGTGCCAGCAGCAGGACCCTGTACGAGCAGTACTTC	CASSRTLYEQYF
-	TRBV29-1	-	TRBJ1-2	TGCAGCGGTTACGACGGACTCTCGGGCTACACCTTC	CSGYDGLSGYTF
-	TRBV5-1	-	TRBJ2-1	TGCGCCAGCAGCTACGCCGCACAGTCCTATGAGCAGTTCTTC	CASSYAAQSYEQFF
-	TRBV7-9	-	TRBJ2-1	TGTGCCAGCAGCTTAGCGGGAATTTACAATGAGCAGTTCTTC	CASSLAGIYNEQFF
-	TRBV7-2	-	TRBJ2-4	TGTGCCAGCAGCTTATCTCGTAGCGAATTAGCCAAAAACATTCAGTACTTC	CASSLSRSELAKNIQYF
-	TRBV5-4	TRBD2	TRBJ2-3	TGTGCCAGCAGCTATGGTAGCGGGAGGGCCACAGATACGCAGTATTTT	CASSYGSGRATDTQYF
-	TRBV5-4	TRBD2	TRBJ2-7	TGTGCCAGCAGCTTGGCCGGGACTAGCGGATACGAGCAGTACTTC	CASSLAGTSGYEQYF
-	TRBV2	-	TRBJ1-1	TGTGCCAGCAGTCTTCAGGGGACGATCACTGAAGCTTTCTTT	CASSLQGTITEAFF
-	TRBV5-1	-	TRBJ2-7	TGCGCCAGCAGCTTGACAGCAGCAACCTACGAGCAGTACTTC	CASSLTAATYEQYF
-	TRBV5-1	TRBD1	TRBJ2-5	TGCGCCAGCAGCCCCGGACAGGCGGGAGAGACCCAGTACTTC	CASSPGQAGETQYF
few	TRBV7-9	-	TRBJ1-1	TGTGCCAGCAGCTTAGTTTCCAGTGCTGCGGGTGCTTTCTTT	CASSLVSSAAGAFF
-	TRBV10-2	-	TRBJ2-2	TGCGCCAGCAGTGGGGTAGCGAACACCGGGGAGCTGTTTTTT	CASSGVANTGELFF
-	TRBV19	TRBD1	TRBJ1-2	TGTGCCAGTAGTATACGGGCCGGGACAGGGTATGGCTACACCTTC	CASSIRAGTGYGYTF
-	TRBV15	TRBD2	TRBJ2-1	TGTGCCACCAGCAAGAGGTGGACGGGGGGCGGACTAGCGGACTACAATGAGCAGTTCTTC	CATSKRWTGGGLADYNEQFF
-	TRBV10-3	-	TRBJ1-5	TGTGCCATCAGTGTCCTTCGGGTTAGCAATCAGCCCCAGCATTTT	CAISVLRVSNQPQHF
-	TRBV10-3	-	TRBJ1-3	TGTGCCATCAACCCGGATGTCTCTGGAAACACCATATATTTT	CAINPDVSGNTIYF
-	TRBV30	-	TRBJ1-6	TGTGCCTGGAGTGTAGATTGGGTATTGGATTCACCCCTCCACTTT	CAWSVDWVLDSPLHF
-	TRBV7-9	-	TRBJ2-5	TGTGCCAGCAGCTATGGGGCAGGGGCGGCGGAGACCCAGTACTTC	CASSYGAGAAETQYF
once	TRBV7-2	TRBD2	TRBJ2-7	TGTGCCAGCAGGATACTAGCGGGAGAGCCCTACGAGCAGTACTTC	CASRILAGEPYEQYF
-	TRBV7-2	-	TRBJ2-7	TGTGCCAGCAGGCTGGACAGTATTGCCACGTACGAGCAGTACTTC	CASRLDSIATYEQYF
-	TRBV25-1	-	TRBJ1-2	TGTGCCAGCAGTCAAAATTCTAACTATGGCTACACCTTC	CASSQNSNYGYTF
-	TRBV7-9	-	TRBJ1-2	TGTGCCAGCAGCTTAGATGGGGGATATGGCTACACCTTC	CASSLDGGYGYTF
-	TRBV5-1	TRBD2	TRBJ2-3	TGCGCCAGCAGCTCGACGGGGGGAACCACAGATACGCAGTATTTT	CASSSTGGTTDTQYF
-	TRBV30	TRBD1	TRBJ2-7	TGTGCCTGGAGTGCCCCAAGGACAGGAACCTACGAGCAGTACTTC	CAWSAPRTGTYEQYF
-	TRBV21-1	-	TRBJ2-1	TGTGCCAGCAGCAGCCCACTAGCGGCGGGAAGGGATGAGCAGTTCTTC	CASSSPLAAGRDEQFF
-	TRBV6-5	TRBD1	TRBJ1-2	TGTGCCAGCAGTTCCAGGGGGCGGAACTATGGCTACACCTTC	CASSSRGRNYGYTF
-	TRBV6-6	TRBD2	TRBJ2-5	TGTGCCAGCAGTTACTCTGGACTAGCGTTGGCCCCCCAGTACTTC	CASSYSGLALAPQYF
-	TRBV9	TRBD2	TRBJ2-3	TGTGCCAGCAGCGCCGGGACTAGCGGGGGCCCTAGCACAGATACGCAGTATTTT	CASSAGTSGGPSTDTQYF
once	TRBV29-1	TRBD2	TRBJ2-1	TGCAGCGTTGTAGCGGGGGGGCCGAATGAGCAGTTCTTC	CSVVAGGPNEQFF
-	TRBV7-3	TRBD2	TRBJ2-1	TGTGCCAGCAGCTCCATTCCTAGCGGGGGGGCCAATGAGCAGTTCTTC	CASSSIPSGGANEQFF
-	TRBV7-2	-	TRBJ2-7	TGTGCCAGCAGCTTAGACTCCGCTGGCTCCTACGAGCAGTACTTC	CASSLDSAGSYEQYF
-	TRBV9	TRBD1	TRBJ2-2	TGTGCCAGCAGCATACGACAGGGGTTCACCGGGGAGCTGTTTTTT	CASSIRQGFTGELFF
once	TRBV4-2	-	TRBJ2-3	TGTGCCAGCAGCCAAGATCGCCCAGGGGTAGGGGATACGCAGTATTTT	CASSQDRPGVGDTQYF
-	TRBV7-2	-	TRBJ2-2	TGTGCCAGCAGCCCAGAGCCCCAGCGTACGAACACCGGGGAGCTGTTTTTT	CASSPEPQRTNTGELFF
-	TRBV6-1	-	TRBJ1-5	TGTGCCAGCACGGAGAGGAGCAATCAGCCCCAGCATTTT	CASTERSNQPQHF
-	TRBV7-6	TRBD1	TRBJ2-7	TGTGCCAGCAGCTTAGAGGTATTGGGACAGGGGGGCCTTAGGAGCTCCTACGAGCAGTACTTC	CASSLEVLGQGGLRSSYEQYF
-	TRBV19	-	TRBJ2-3	TGTGCCAGTAGTATTAGTCTAGCGTCAGATACGCAGTATTTT	CASSISLASDTQYF
-	TRBV5-1	-	TRBJ2-1	TGCGCCAGCAGCTTGGCTTGGAGGGTATCCTACAATGAGCAGTTCTTC	CASSLAWRVSYNEQFF
-	TRBV6-5	-	TRBJ1-4	TGTGCCAGCAGTTCGAGAGACGGAGGAGAAAAACTGTTTTTT	CASSSRDGGEKLFF
-	TRBV30	TRBD1	TRBJ1-1	TGTGCCTGGTCGGCCAGGGGGCGAACTGAAGCTTTCTTT	CAWSARGRTEAFF